The 20 T cell receptor beta chains below all came from one sample that was sequenced in a study of cytomegalovirus exposure and HLA in healthy donors. Researchers ran the PCR with 60 Vbeta and 13 Jbeta primers. The method was immunoSEQ multiplex PCR; TCRdb's version includes in-frame clones alone and lacks a portion of them. This table holds 80,000 to 95,000 clones, over 55% found once. Input material: PBMCs. The receptors originated from a woman aged 18-29 years in good health and CMV-seropositive.

This clone has a single count. J is TRBJ2-6 and V is TRBV18, with 7 bases matching TRBD2. The length of the CDR3 is 14 residues. Germline CDR1 reads KGHSH; CDR2 reads LQKENI. The junction had 3 bases not matched to a gene; V was cut back by 8 bases and J by 2 bases. This CDR3 is CASSRGAGANVLTF. CDR3 bases: TGTGCCAGCAGTCGGGGGGCTGGGGCCAACGTCCTGACTTTC. Full variable domain (rest looked up from reference TRBV18 and TRBJ2-6): NAGVMQNPRHLVRRRGQEARLRCSPMKGHSHVYWYRQLPEEGLKFMVYLQKENIIDESGMPKERFSAEFPKEGPSILRIQQVVRGDSAAYFCASSRGAGANVLTFGAGSRLTVL.

This clone was recorded a few times. V gene TRBV5-1 combines with J gene TRBJ2-2, with D perhaps matching TRBD1 (6 bases). The CDR3 has 15 amino acids. V was pared by 4 bases and J by 1 base, with 11 bases between. The germline V gene has CDR1 SGHRS and CDR2 YFSETQ. The CDR3 loop reads CASSTPTGNTGELFF. CDR3 nucleotide sequence: TGCGCCAGCAGCACTCCGACAGGGAACACCGGGGAGCTGTTTTTT.

V usage is TRBV11-2 and J usage is TRBJ2-5; tentatively, D is TRBD2 (5 bases). The CDR3 length is 16 residues. Germline-derived CDR1 and CDR2 are SGHAT and FQNNGV. Trimming pared 4 bases from V and 5 bases from J, leaving 20 bases between. The CDR3 bases are TGTGCCAGCAGCTCCAGAGGCGGCGCGGGCGGGGAGACCCAGTACTTC. Amino acid sequence: CASSSRGGAGGETQYF.

The rearrangement links TRBV2 to TRBJ2-7, with TRBD1 as a possible D gene (6 bases). The germline gives CDR1 SNHLY, CDR2 FYNNEI. The CDR3 has 15 amino acids. The germline V and J ends were trimmed by 3 bases and 3 bases, with 15 bases remaining between them. CDR3 protein: CASSDPGRGIYEQYF. The CDR3 DNA is TGTGCCAGCAGTGACCCGGGCAGGGGAATCTACGAGCAGTACTTC.

This chain uses TRBV4-2 with TRBJ2-1, with TRBD2 matching over 8 bases. Germline V gene lookup returns CDR1 LGHNA and CDR2 YNFKEQ. The CDR3 contains 18 residues. The V gene end was trimmed by 0 bases and the J gene end by 2 bases; junction bases not matched to a gene: 9. The CDR3 region is CASSQDVAELAAYNEQFF. The CDR3 nucleotides read TGTGCCAGCAGCCAAGATGTGGCCGAACTAGCGGCCTACAATGAGCAGTTCTTC.

This clone was detected only a few times. The genes are TRBV29-1 and TRBJ2-7; 7 bases align to TRBD1. Trimming cost V 7 bases and J 2 bases; bases outside gene matches: 17. The germline CDR1 and CDR2 sequences are SQVTM and ANQGSEA. This CDR3 spans 16 amino acids. The chain's CDR3 is CSATRGFGQGAYEQYF. CDR3 nucleotide sequence: TGCAGCGCAACGAGGGGCTTTGGGCAGGGGGCCTACGAGCAGTACTTC.

The chain links TRBV7-2 to TRBJ2-4, with no clear D. Germline V gene sequence: CDR1 SGHTA, CDR2 FQGNSA. Trimming took 5 bases from V and 1 from J, leaving 6 bases between them. The CDR3 has 13 amino acids. The CDR3 loop is CASSLNAKNIQYF. CDR3 sequence (DNA): TGTGCCAGCAGCCTAAACGCCAAAAACATTCAGTACTTC.

This clone appeared a few times. The chain employs TRBV7-5 and TRBJ1-4. TRBV7-5 is a recognized pseudogene. CDR3 length: 16 amino acids. The CDR3 region is CARSPIRGGVNEKLFF. DNA of the CDR3: TGTGCCAGAAGCCCCATAAGGGGGGGAGTAAATGAAAAACTGTTTTTT.

This chain uses TRBV7-2 with TRBJ1-2, with D perhaps TRBD1 (6 bases). CDR3 size: 14 residues. Germline-derived CDR1 and CDR2 are SGHTA and FQGNSA. V lost 6 bases and J 7 bases, leaving 18 bases between the germline ends. CDR3 nucleotide sequence: TGTGCCAGCAGAAACAGGGAAGGGAGAGGTGGCTACACCTTC. It codes for CASRNREGRGGYTF.

The chain employs TRBV5-4 and TRBJ2-3; D perhaps matches TRBD2 (5 bases). V was pared by 4 bases and J by 2 bases, with 11 bases between. This CDR3 has 14 amino acids. In germline, CDR1 is SGHNT, CDR2 YYREEE (reference sequence). CDR3: CASSGRLATDTQYF. In nucleotides, the CDR3 is TGTGCCAGCAGCGGGCGGCTAGCCACAGATACGCAGTATTTT.

This clone was counted between two and nine times. V is TRBV14 and J is TRBJ2-1, with TRBD2 matching over 8 bases. CDR3 length: 15 residues. The germline V gene encodes CDR1 SGHDN and CDR2 FVKESK. Trimming removed 0 bases from V and 7 bases from J; junction bases left unmatched: 5. The CDR3 bases are TGTGCCAGCAGCCAAGATGCGGGGGGCGGGAATGAGCAGTTCTTC. Residues: CASSQDAGGGNEQFF.

The J gene is TRBJ2-7, the V gene TRBV19; D is possibly TRBD2 (5 bases). Germline loops: CDR1 LNHDA, CDR2 SQIVND (reference sequence). Trimming shortened V by 8 bases and J by 2 bases, and 7 bases separated the two germline ends. The CDR3 totals 11 residues. The CDR3 nucleotides are TGTGCCAGTCGTAGCGCCTACGAGCAGTACTTC. Protein: CASRSAYEQYF. The complete variable domain, with remaining parts taken from reference TRBV19 and TRBJ2-7, reads DGGITQSPKYLFRKEGQNVTLSCEQNLNHDAMYWYRQDPGQGLRLIYYSQIVNDFQKGDIAEGYSVSREKKESFPLTVTSAQKNPTAFYLCASRSAYEQYFGPGTRLTVT.

This clone was counted between two and nine times. The rearrangement joins TRBV4-3 to TRBJ2-2; D gene uncertain. This CDR3 spans 15 amino acids. CDR1 and CDR2 from the germline V gene are LGHNA and YSLEER. Trimming pared 0 bases from V and 4 bases from J, leaving 9 bases between. The CDR3 is CASSQDLILTGELFF. The CDR3 DNA reads as TGCGCCAGCAGCCAAGATCTTATCCTCACCGGGGAGCTGTTTTTT.

This sequence joins TRBV28 and TRBJ1-2; D perhaps matches TRBD1 (5 bases). V lost 8 bases and J lost 5, with 9 bases in between. Germline V gene data show CDR1 as MDHEN and CDR2 as SYDVKM. The CDR3 loop spans 11 amino acids. The CDR3 loop reads CASGTGYGYTF. CDR3 nucleotide sequence: TGTGCCAGCGGAACAGGTTATGGCTACACCTTC.

The chain combines TRBV9 with TRBJ2-3; 8 bases align to TRBD1. V was clipped by 7 bases and J by 9 bases; unmatched bases: 16. CDR3 length: 15 residues. Germline assignment: CDR1 SGDLS and CDR2 YYNGEE. In nucleotides, the CDR3 is TGTGCCAGCGGAAATCAGGGGGCCGTCTCCGGCACGCAGTATTTT. Translated, it gives CASGNQGAVSGTQYF.

The rearrangement joins TRBV19 to TRBJ2-3, with 9 bases fitting TRBD1. CDR1 and CDR2 from the germline V gene are LNHDA and SQIVND (reference sequence). The CDR3 is made up of 16 amino acids. Trimming cost V 3 bases and J 1 base; bases outside gene matches: 5. The CDR3: CASSIGTGLRTDTQYF. CDR3 nucleotide sequence: TGTGCCAGTAGTATTGGGACAGGGTTGCGCACAGATACGCAGTATTTT.

This clone has just one count. The V and J genes are TRBV7-9 and TRBJ2-5; TRBD2 agrees at 10 bases. This CDR3 comprises 17 residues. In germline, CDR1 is SEHNR, CDR2 FQNEAQ (reference sequence). Unmatched junction bases numbered 5, after V lost 0 bases and J lost 1 base. This CDR3 is CASSLALQRGGQETQYF. The DNA for the CDR3 is TGTGCCAGCAGCTTAGCGCTCCAGCGGGGGGGCCAAGAGACCCAGTACTTC.

The V call is TRBV6-4, the J call TRBJ2-1; TRBD1 is a possible D gene (7 bases). CDR3 size: 14 residues. Germline V gives CDR1 MRHNA, CDR2 SNTAGT. V was trimmed by 5 bases and J by 3 bases, leaving 11 bases between them. The DNA of the CDR3 is TGTGCCAGCAGTAAGCAGGGGGGCTACAATGAGCAGTTCTTC. Translation: CASSKQGGYNEQFF.

This chain links TRBV5-4 with TRBJ1-2; 10 bases are a match to TRBD1. The CDR3 length is 16 residues. Losses at the gene ends were 6 bases for V and 6 bases for J; bases not matched to a gene: 14. Germline lookup yields CDR1 SGHNT and CDR2 YYREEE (reference sequence). In DNA form, the CDR3 reads TGTGCCAGCACCACTAAGCCCGGGACAGGGGTGAATGGCTACACCTTC. It is translated as CASTTKPGTGVNGYTF. Drawing the rest from reference TRBV5-4 and TRBJ1-2, the complete variable domain is ETGVTQSPTHLIKTRGQQVTLRCSSQSGHNTVSWYQQALGQGPQFIFQYYREEENGRGNFPPRFSGLQFPNYSSELNVNALELDDSALYLCASTTKPGTGVNGYTFGSGTRLTVV.

This chain connects TRBV7-9 to TRBJ2-5, with D perhaps TRBD1 (6 bases). V dropped 5 bases and J dropped 4 bases, with 23 bases sitting between them. The germline gives CDR1 SEHNR, CDR2 FQNEAQ (reference sequence). The CDR3 loop spans 17 amino acids. For the CDR3, the DNA is TGTGCCAGCAGCCCTGGCGAGACAGGCCAAGGGAGAGAGACCCAGTACTTC. Translation gives CASSPGETGQGRETQYF. Combining the CDR3 with reference TRBV7-9 and TRBJ2-5 gives the whole variable domain DTGVSQNPRHKITKRGQNVTFRCDPISEHNRLYWYRQTLGQGPEFLTYFQNEAQLEKSRLLSDRFSAERPKGSFSTLEIQRTEQGDSAMYLCASSPGETGQGRETQYFGPGTRLLVL.